A selection of T cell receptor beta chains follows, all from one sample in a study of shared clonotypes between healthy human individuals. Sequenced by immunoSEQ multiplex PCR; TCRdb stores in-frame clones only, minus some. The data hold more than 2,000,000 clones, with over 85% observed a single time. Sample: naive CD4+ T cells from PBMCs. Receptor source: a man aged 18 to 30 in good health. Some clones in this sample may be carry-over from other donors' samples. The CDR3 runs from the conserved cysteine through the conserved F or W. The D gene is left open where the match is weak. Some rows have no size entry. The others give once, few or many, or a class for an expanded clone.

d_gene	abundance	j_gene	v_gene	CDR3nt	CDR3aa
TRBD1	.	TRBJ1-6	TRBV27	TGTGCCAGCAGCCTGACAGGGGGGGCTTCACCCCTCCACTTT	CASSLTGGASPLHF
.	.	TRBJ2-3	TRBV9	TGTGCCAGCAGCGTAGAGGGTTCCACAGATACGCAGTATTTT	CASSVEGSTDTQYF
TRBD2	.	TRBJ2-7	TRBV13	TGTGCCAGCAGGTTTAGCGGGAGGGCCGCCGAGCAGTACTTC	CASRFSGRAAEQYF
TRBD1	.	TRBJ2-7	TRBV5-1	TGCGCCAGCAGCTTGGGTGATTACGGGACAGGGAGGCGCGAGCAGTACTTC	CASSLGDYGTGRREQYF
TRBD2	.	TRBJ2-3	TRBV29-1	TGCAGCGTTGGGACCCGGGGGGGAGATACGCAGTATTTT	CSVGTRGGDTQYF
.	.	TRBJ1-1	TRBV28	TGTGCCAGCAGTTCCCTAACCGTAACAGGGGAAGCTTTCTTT	CASSSLTVTGEAFF
TRBD2	.	TRBJ2-1	TRBV2	TGTGCCAGCAGTCGGGGACTAGCGGGAGAGAATGAGCAGTTCTTC	CASSRGLAGENEQFF
.	.	TRBJ2-3	TRBV27	TGTGCCAGCAGTTTCTCGCCCGCGGGACGCACAATTAGCACAGATACGCAGTATTTT	CASSFSPAGRTISTDTQYF
.	.	TRBJ2-7	TRBV6-1	TGTGCCAGCAGCCTCCTATTGTACGAGCAGTACTTC	CASSLLLYEQYF
TRBD1	.	TRBJ1-2	TRBV7-3	TGTGCCAGCAGCGAGGGACAGGGAGTTAACTATGGCTACACCTTC	CASSEGQGVNYGYTF
TRBD2	.	TRBJ2-3	TRBV5-8	TGTGCCAGCAGCTTTGGGACTAGCGGCCTAGATACGCAGTATTTT	CASSFGTSGLDTQYF
.	.	TRBJ2-3	TRBV18	TGTGCCAGCTCCCAAAATCGGGGGCCAGATACGCAGTATTTT	CASSQNRGPDTQYF
TRBD1	.	TRBJ2-5	TRBV6-5	TGTGCCAGCAGTGTAGACAGGGAAGGTGAGACCCAGTACTTC	CASSVDREGETQYF
.	few	TRBJ1-1	TRBV7-9	TGTGCCAGCAGCCTGAGGGAGACTGAAGCTTTCTTT	CASSLRETEAFF
.	.	TRBJ1-2	TRBV28	TGTGCCAGCAGTCCAAGGGGGACACTTAACTATGGCTACACCTTC	CASSPRGTLNYGYTF
.	.	TRBJ1-2	TRBV25-1	TGTGCCAGCAGTGAATACAGGGTTGGCTACACCTTC	CASSEYRVGYTF
.	.	TRBJ1-1	TRBV2	TGTGCCAGCGGATTAGCCGGGTTCCAAGGAACTGAAGCTTTCTTT	CASGLAGFQGTEAFF
.	.	TRBJ2-3	TRBV5-4	TGTGCCAGCAGCTTGGGGACCCCAGGGTCAGATACGCAGTATTTT	CASSLGTPGSDTQYF
TRBD2	.	TRBJ2-1	TRBV6-5	TGTGCCAGCTCCGGGGGGGCATACAATGAGCAGTTCTTC	CASSGGAYNEQFF
TRBD1	.	TRBJ1-5	TRBV6-1	TGTGCCAGCAGTGGGAGACAGGGGGCGGGGCAGCCCCAGCATTTT	CASSGRQGAGQPQHF
TRBD2	.	TRBJ2-3	TRBV28	TGTGCCAGCAGTTCCCCGCCTAGCGGGATTTTGTATTTT	CASSSPPSGILYF
.	.	TRBJ2-7	TRBV6-5	TGTGCCAGCAGGTTCGGTTCCGAGCAGTACTTC	CASRFGSEQYF